What follows is one TCR beta chain and its context. The data stem from a study of blood T cell repertoires in COVID-19. V gave up 1 base and J gave up 6 bases, with 18 bases separating them. Per germline, CDR1 SGHTA and CDR2 FQGNSA. CDR3 length: 16 amino acids. Libraries were prepared by immunoSEQ multiplex PCR; TCRdb keeps only in-frame clonotypes and omits some of them. Of 200,000 to 250,000 clones in the sample, roughly four fifths were seen once. The chain uses TRBV7-2 and TRBJ1-2, with unresolved D. This sequence originates from an older woman with acute or convalescent COVID-19. Sequencing was performed on peripheral blood. DNA of the CDR3: TGTGCCAGCAGCTTAGTCTCCGGAGTGGCATCAGATGGCTACACCTTC. Translated, it gives CASSLVSGVASDGYTF.